This T cell receptor beta chain was sequenced in a study of tumour-infiltrating T cells in Burkitt lymphoma. Study summary: Overall and progression-free survival were predicted by productive clonality.

Assay: immunoSEQ multiplex PCR; the TCRdb copy retains only in-frame clones and omits some. The table has some 13,000 clones, more than 60% seen once. Per the germline V gene, CDR1 is LNHDA and CDR2 is SQIVND (reference sequence). V lost 4 bases to trimming and J lost 0 bases, with 10 bases between them. CDR3 length: 15 amino acids. The source material was tumor tissue. The TCR originated in a human donor with diffuse large B-cell lymphoma. This chain joins TRBV19 and TRBJ1-5; possibly TRBD1 for D (6 bases). As DNA, the CDR3 is TGTGCCAGTAGTACCAGGGGTTATAGCAATCAGCCCCAGCATTTT. Its translation: CASSTRGYSNQPQHF. The whole variable domain, filled in from reference TRBV19 and TRBJ1-5, reads DGGITQSPKYLFRKEGQNVTLSCEQNLNHDAMYWYRQDPGQGLRLIYYSQIVNDFQKGDIAEGYSVSREKKESFPLTVTSAQKNPTAFYLCASSTRGYSNQPQHFGDGTRLSIL.